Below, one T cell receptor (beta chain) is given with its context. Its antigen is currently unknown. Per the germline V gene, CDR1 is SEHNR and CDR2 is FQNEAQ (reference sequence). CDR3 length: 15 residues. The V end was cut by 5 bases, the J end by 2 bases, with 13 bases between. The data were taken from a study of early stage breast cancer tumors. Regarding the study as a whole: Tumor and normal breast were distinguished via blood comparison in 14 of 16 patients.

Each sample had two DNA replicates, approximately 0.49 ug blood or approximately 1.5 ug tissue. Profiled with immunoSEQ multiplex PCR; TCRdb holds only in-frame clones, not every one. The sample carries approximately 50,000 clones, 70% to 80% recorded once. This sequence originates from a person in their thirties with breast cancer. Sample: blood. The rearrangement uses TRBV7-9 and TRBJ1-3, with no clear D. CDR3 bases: TGTGCCAGCAGCAACCAAGCTGGCCCTGGAAACACCATATATTTT. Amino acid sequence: CASSNQAGPGNTIYF.